This T cell receptor (beta chain) derives from a study of cytomegalovirus exposure and HLA in healthy donors. Per germline, CDR1 GTSNPN and CDR2 SVGIG (reference sequence). The CDR3 covers 13 residues. V was shortened by 2 bases and J by 4 bases, with 9 bases between the two germline ends. Only one count was recorded for this clone. Both 60 Vbeta primers and 13 Jbeta primers went into the PCR. Sequencing was performed with immunoSEQ multiplex PCR; in TCRdb, only in-frame clones are kept and a portion is missing. The data hold tens of thousands of clones, with approximately 71% observed a single time. The chain is built from TRBV30 and TRBJ1-5, with D hard to call. The sequencing input was PBMCs. The origin of this receptor is a man aged 50 to 59 in good health and CMV-seropositive. CDR3 bases: TGTGCCTGGAGTCGGGAGCTTAATCAGCCCCAGCATTTT. Translated, it gives CAWSRELNQPQHF.